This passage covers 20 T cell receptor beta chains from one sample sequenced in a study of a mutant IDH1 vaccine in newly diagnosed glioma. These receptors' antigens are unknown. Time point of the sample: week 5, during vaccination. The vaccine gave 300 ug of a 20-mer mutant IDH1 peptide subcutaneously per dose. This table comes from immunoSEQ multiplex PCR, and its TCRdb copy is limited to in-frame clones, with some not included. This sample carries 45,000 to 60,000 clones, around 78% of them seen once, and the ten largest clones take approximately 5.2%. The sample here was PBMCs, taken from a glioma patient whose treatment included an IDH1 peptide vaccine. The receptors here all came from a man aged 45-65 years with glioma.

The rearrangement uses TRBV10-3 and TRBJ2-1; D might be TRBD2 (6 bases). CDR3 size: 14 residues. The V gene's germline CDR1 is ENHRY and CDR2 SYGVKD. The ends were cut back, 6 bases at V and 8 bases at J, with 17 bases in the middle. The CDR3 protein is CAIRTLTGDHEQFF. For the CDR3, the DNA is TGTGCCATCAGAACCCTGACGGGGGACCATGAGCAGTTCTTC.

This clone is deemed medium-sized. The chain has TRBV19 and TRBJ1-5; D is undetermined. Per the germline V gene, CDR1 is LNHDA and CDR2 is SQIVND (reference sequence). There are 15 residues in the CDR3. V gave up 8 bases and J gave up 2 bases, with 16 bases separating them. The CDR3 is CASAVGYRGNQPQHF. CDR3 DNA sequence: TGTGCCAGTGCGGTAGGGTACCGGGGCAATCAGCCCCAGCATTTT.

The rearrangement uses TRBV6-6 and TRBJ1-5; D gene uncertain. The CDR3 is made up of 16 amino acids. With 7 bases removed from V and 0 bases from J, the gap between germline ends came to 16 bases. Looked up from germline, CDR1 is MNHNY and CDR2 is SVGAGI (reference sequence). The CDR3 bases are TGTGCCAGCACCGAAAGAAGGTCTCTTAGCAATCAGCCCCAGCATTTT. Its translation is CASTERRSLSNQPQHF.

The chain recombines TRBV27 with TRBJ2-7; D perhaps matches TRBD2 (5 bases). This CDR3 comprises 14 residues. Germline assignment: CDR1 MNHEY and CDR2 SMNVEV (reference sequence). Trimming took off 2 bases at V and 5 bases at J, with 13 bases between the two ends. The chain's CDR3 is CASSLGLAGDEQYF. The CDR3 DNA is TGTGCCAGCAGTTTAGGGCTAGCTGGCGACGAGCAGTACTTC.

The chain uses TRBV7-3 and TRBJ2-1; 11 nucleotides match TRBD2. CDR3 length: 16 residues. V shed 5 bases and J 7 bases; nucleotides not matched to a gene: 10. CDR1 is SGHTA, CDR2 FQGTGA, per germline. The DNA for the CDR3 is TGTGCCAGCAGCCCTAGCGGGGGGCTGTATAGAAATGAGCAGTTCTTC. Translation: CASSPSGGLYRNEQFF.

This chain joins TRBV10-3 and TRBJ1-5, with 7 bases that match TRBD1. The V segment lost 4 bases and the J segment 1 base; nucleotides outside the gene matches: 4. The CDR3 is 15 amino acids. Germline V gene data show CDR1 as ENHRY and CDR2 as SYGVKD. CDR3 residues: CAISGGTDSNQPQHF. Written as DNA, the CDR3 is TGTGCCATCAGTGGTGGGACAGACAGCAATCAGCCCCAGCATTTT.

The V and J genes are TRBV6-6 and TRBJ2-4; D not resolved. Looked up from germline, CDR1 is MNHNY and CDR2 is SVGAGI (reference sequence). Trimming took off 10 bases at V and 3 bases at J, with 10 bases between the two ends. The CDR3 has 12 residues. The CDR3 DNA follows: TGTGCCATAGGAGTGGTCAAAAACATTCAGTACTTC. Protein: CAIGVVKNIQYF.

Here the CDR3 reads CAWSRGQGAFF. CDR3 sequence (DNA): TGTGCCTGGAGTCGTGGTCAAGGGGCTTTCTTT. The chain joins TRBV30 to TRBJ1-1; D is uncertain. With 2 bases removed from V and 11 bases from J, the gap between germline ends came to 12 bases. This CDR3 comprises 11 residues. The germline gives CDR1 GTSNPN, CDR2 SVGIG (reference sequence).

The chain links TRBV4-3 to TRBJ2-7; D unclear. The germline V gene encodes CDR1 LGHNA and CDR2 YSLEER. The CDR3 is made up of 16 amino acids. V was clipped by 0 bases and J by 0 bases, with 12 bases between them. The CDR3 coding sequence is TGCGCCAGCAGCCAAGAATCCTCCTACCCCTCCTACGAGCAGTACTTC. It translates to CASSQESSYPSYEQYF.

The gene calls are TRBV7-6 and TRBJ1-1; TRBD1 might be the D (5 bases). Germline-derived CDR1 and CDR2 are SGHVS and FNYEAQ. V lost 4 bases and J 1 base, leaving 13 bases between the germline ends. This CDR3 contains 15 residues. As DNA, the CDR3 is TGTGCCAGCAGCTCGACAGACCCATCGAACACTGAAGCTTTCTTT. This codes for CASSSTDPSNTEAFF.

Here the CDR3 reads CASSWDREGTEAFF. In DNA form, the CDR3 reads TGTGCCAGCAGCTGGGACAGGGAGGGCACTGAAGCTTTCTTT. This sequence joins TRBV7-2 and TRBJ1-1; the match to TRBD1 covers 9 bases. Germline trimming cut 4 bases from V and 4 bases from J; bases unmatched to any gene: 4. CDR3 length equals 14 residues. CDR1 and CDR2 from the germline V gene are SGHTA and FQGNSA. The full variable domain, with the rest looked up from reference TRBV7-2 and TRBJ1-1, is GAGVSQSPSNKVTEKGKDVELRCDPISGHTALYWYRQSLGQGLEFLIYFQGNSAPDKSGLPSDRFSAERTGGSVSTLTIQRTQQEDSAVYLCASSWDREGTEAFFGQGTRLTVV.

CDR3 amino acids: CASRATYEQYF. CDR3 sequence (DNA): TGCGCCAGCCGTGCGACCTACGAGCAGTACTTC. The chain joins TRBV5-1 to TRBJ2-7; no reliable D call. The CDR3 runs 11 residues. V lost 7 bases and J 2 bases, leaving 7 bases between the germline ends. Germline V gene lookup returns CDR1 SGHRS and CDR2 YFSETQ.

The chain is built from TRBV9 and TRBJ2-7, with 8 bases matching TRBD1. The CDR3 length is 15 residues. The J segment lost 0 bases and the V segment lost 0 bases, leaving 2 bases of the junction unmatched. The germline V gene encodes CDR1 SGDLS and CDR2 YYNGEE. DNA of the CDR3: TGTGCCAGCAGCGTAGGACAGGGGATCTCCTACGAGCAGTACTTC. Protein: CASSVGQGISYEQYF.

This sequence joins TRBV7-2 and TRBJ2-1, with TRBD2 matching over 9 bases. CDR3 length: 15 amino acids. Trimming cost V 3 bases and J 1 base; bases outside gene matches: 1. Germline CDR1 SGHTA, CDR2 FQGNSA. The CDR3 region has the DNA TGTGCCAGCAGCTTTAGCGGGGGTTCCTACAATGAGCAGTTCTTC. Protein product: CASSFSGGSYNEQFF.

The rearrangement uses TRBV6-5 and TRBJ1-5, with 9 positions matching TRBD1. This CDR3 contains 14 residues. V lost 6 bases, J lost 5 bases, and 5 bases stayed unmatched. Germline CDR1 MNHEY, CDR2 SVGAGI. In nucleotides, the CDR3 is TGTGCCAGCAGACCCACAGGGGGCCATCAGCCCCAGCATTTT. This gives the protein CASRPTGGHQPQHF.

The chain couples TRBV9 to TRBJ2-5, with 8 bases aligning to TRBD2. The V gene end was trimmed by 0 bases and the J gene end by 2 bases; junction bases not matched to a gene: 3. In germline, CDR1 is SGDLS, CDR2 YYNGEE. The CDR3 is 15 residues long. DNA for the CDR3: TGTGCCAGCAGCGTAGATAGCGGGGCTCAAGAGACCCAGTACTTC. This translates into CASSVDSGAQETQYF.

The CDR3 here is CASSVSAGDPSNYGYTF. The DNA of the CDR3 is TGTGCCAGCAGCGTATCGGCAGGGGACCCCTCTAACTATGGCTACACCTTC. The V gene is TRBV9, the J gene TRBJ1-2; D is perhaps TRBD1 (6 bases). Germline CDR1 and CDR2: SGDLS and YYNGEE. V dropped 1 base and J dropped 0 bases, with 16 bases sitting between them. The CDR3 is 17 amino acids.

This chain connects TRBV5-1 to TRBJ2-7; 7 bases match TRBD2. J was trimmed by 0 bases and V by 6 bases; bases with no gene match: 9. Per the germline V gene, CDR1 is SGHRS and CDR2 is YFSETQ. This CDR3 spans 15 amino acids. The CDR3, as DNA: TGCGCCAGCACCCTTTCAGCGGGGAGCTCCTACGAGCAGTACTTC. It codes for CASTLSAGSSYEQYF.

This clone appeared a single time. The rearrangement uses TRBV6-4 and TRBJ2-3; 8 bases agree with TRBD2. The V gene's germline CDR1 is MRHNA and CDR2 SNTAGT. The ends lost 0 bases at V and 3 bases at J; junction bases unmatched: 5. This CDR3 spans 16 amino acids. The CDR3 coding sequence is TGTGCCAGCAGTGACTCTAGCGGGGCGGGTACAGATACGCAGTATTTT. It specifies CASSDSSGAGTDTQYF.

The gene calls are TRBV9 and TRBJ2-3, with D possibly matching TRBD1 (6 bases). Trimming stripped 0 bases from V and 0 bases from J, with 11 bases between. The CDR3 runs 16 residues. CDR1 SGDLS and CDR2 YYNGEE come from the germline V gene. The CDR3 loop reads CASSVAPGQSTDTQYF. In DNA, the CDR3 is TGTGCCAGCAGCGTAGCCCCTGGACAGAGCACAGATACGCAGTATTTT.